This entry lists 19 T cell receptor beta chains sequenced from one sample in a study of Graves' ophthalmopathy and Graves' hyperthyroidism. RNA served as the template for amplifying TCR beta CDR3 regions. First-round RT-PCR employed HTBI primers, with a second-round multiplex PCR after it. Each CDR3 protein gets one entry after TCRdb re-called the multiplex PCR reads with MiXCR. Here the sample spans 170,000 or so distinct CDR3 sequences, 30% to 45% being singletons. Sequencing used peripheral blood. These receptors came from a woman aged 40 to 50 with Graves' ophthalmopathy.

This clonotype was detected many times. This CDR3 is CASSNEVAGLAGYTF. The CDR3, as DNA: TGTGCCAGCAGCAACGAGGTGGCAGGCTTGGCTGGCTACACCTTC. This chain uses TRBV6-5 with TRBJ1-2; D gene uncertain. V lost 6 bases to trimming and J lost 7 bases, with 21 bases between them. The germline V gene has CDR1 MNHEY and CDR2 SVGAGI. This CDR3 comprises 15 residues.

The sample holds many counts of this clonotype. This chain links TRBV27 with TRBJ2-7; D tentatively reads TRBD1 or TRBD2 (6 bases each). This CDR3 spans 14 amino acids. CDR1 is MNHEY and CDR2 is SMNVEV in the germline V gene (reference sequence). Trimming removed 5 bases at V and 2 bases at J, with 13 bases between. This chain's CDR3 is CASSPRGGPYEQYF. The CDR3 DNA reads as TGTGCCAGCAGTCCCCGAGGGGGGCCCTACGAGCAGTACTTC.

This clonotype has at least ten counts. V and J are TRBV2 and TRBJ2-2, with 12 nucleotides matching TRBD1. The CDR3 is made up of 15 amino acids. The germline CDR1 and CDR2 sequences are SNHLY and FYNNEI. Trimming cost V 8 bases and J 5 bases; bases outside gene matches: 6. In nucleotides, the CDR3 is TGTGCCAGCTGCCGGGACAGGGGGCGAACCGGGGAGCTGTTTTTT. This codes for CASCRDRGRTGELFF.

This clonotype occurred many times. The rearrangement joins TRBV11-2 to TRBJ2-2, with no clear D. The CDR3 has 16 amino acids. Per the germline V gene, CDR1 is SGHAT and CDR2 is FQNNGV. V lost 0 bases and J 1 base, leaving 9 bases between the germline ends. The DNA of the CDR3 is TGTGCCAGCAGCTTAGATAGGGCAGGGAACACCGGGGAGCTGTTTTTT. As protein: CASSLDRAGNTGELFF.

This clonotype appeared many times. The chain links TRBV6-1 to TRBJ2-7; 9 bases align to TRBD1. The V gene's germline CDR1 is MNHNS and CDR2 SASEGT. Trimming at V came to 8 bases and at J to 6 bases, leaving 8 bases not matched to a gene. The CDR3 spans 13 residues. CDR3 in DNA: TGTGCCAGCTCCCGGGACAGGGTCGGCGAGCAGTACTTC. As protein: CASSRDRVGEQYF.

The chain joins TRBV7-2 to TRBJ2-7; maybe TRBD2 (6 bases). The CDR3 has 15 amino acids. V was clipped by 5 bases and J by 2 bases, with 16 bases between them. The germline V gene has CDR1 SGHTA and CDR2 FQGNSA. For the CDR3, the DNA is TGTGCCAGCAGCCTCTCTAGCGACACAACCTACGAGCAGTACTTC. Encoded protein: CASSLSSDTTYEQYF.

In its sample, this clonotype was seen a few times. The J gene is TRBJ1-5, the V gene TRBV6-1, with a tentative D call TRBD1 (6 bases). The germline V gene has CDR1 MNHNS and CDR2 SASEGT. The V and J ends lost 0 bases and 6 bases respectively, with 9 bases between them. There are 14 residues in the CDR3. In nucleotides, the CDR3 is TGTGCCAGCAGTGAAGCAGGGGGAGCTCAGCCCCAGCATTTT. Amino acids: CASSEAGGAQPQHF.

The chain links TRBV27 to TRBJ2-2; 7 bases are shared with TRBD1. This CDR3 region has 15 residues. Germline CDR1 and CDR2: MNHEY and SMNVEV (reference sequence). V lost 2 bases to trimming and J lost 3 bases; unmatched junction nucleotides: 3. CDR3 bases: TGTGCCAGCAGTTTAATGGGACAGCACACCGGGGAGCTGTTTTTT. This codes for CASSLMGQHTGELFF.

In its sample, this clonotype was seen many times. The rearrangement uses TRBV14 and TRBJ2-7; a weak D match, TRBD2 (6 bases). Between the trimmed V and J ends, which lost 0 bases and 5 bases, there was a span of 14 bases. Germline V gene data show CDR1 as SGHDN and CDR2 as FVKESK. CDR3 length: 15 residues. In DNA form, the CDR3 reads TGTGCCAGCAGCCAAGATTCGGCGGGGATGAACGAGCAGTACTTC. This encodes CASSQDSAGMNEQYF.

This clonotype was counted at least ten times. This chain links TRBV12-3 or TRBV12-4 with TRBJ1-1; 7 bases are a match to TRBD1. This CDR3 region has 14 residues. After removal of 7 bases from V and 4 bases from J, the junction contained 9 bases not matched to a gene. The DNA of the CDR3 is TGTGCCAGCACTTTCTCAGGGGGGGGCACTGAAGCTTTCTTT. It translates to CASTFSGGGTEAFF.

This clonotype came up many times. The rearrangement uses TRBV11-2 and TRBJ1-1; D gene uncertain. Germline CDR1 is SGHAT and CDR2 is FQNNGV. The CDR3 spans 14 residues. Deletions cut 2 bases from V and 0 bases from J, with 7 bases between. The CDR3 sequence is CASSLNSMNTEAFF. CDR3 nucleotide sequence: TGTGCCAGCAGCTTAAACAGCATGAACACTGAAGCTTTCTTT.

V is TRBV6-2 or TRBV6-3 and J is TRBJ2-7, with 9 positions matching TRBD2. Germline V CDR1 and CDR2: MNHEY, SVGEGT. This CDR3 spans 15 amino acids. With V trimmed by 6 bases and J by 1 base, 7 bases remained unmatched. CDR3 region: CASRPLAGNSYEQYF. The CDR3 region has the DNA TGTGCCAGCAGGCCCCTAGCGGGGAATTCCTACGAGCAGTACTTC.

This clonotype has ten or more counts. The chain links TRBV28 to TRBJ2-5, with D possibly being TRBD1 (6 bases). The ends were cut back, 6 bases at V and 3 bases at J, with 8 bases in the middle. The CDR3 is 12 amino acids. Germline V gene data show CDR1 as MDHEN and CDR2 as SYDVKM. Here the CDR3 DNA reads TGTGCCAGCAGCAGGGGTAAAGAGACCCAGTACTTC. Protein sequence: CASSRGKETQYF.

This clonotype has only a few counts. The chain links TRBV5-1 to TRBJ1-2; 11 bases match TRBD1. Per germline, CDR1 SGHRS and CDR2 YFSETQ. V lost 3 bases to trimming and J lost 3 bases; unmatched junction nucleotides: 4. There are 15 residues in the CDR3. Here the CDR3 DNA reads TGCGCCAGCAGCTGGGGGACAGGGGGAGACTATGGCTACACCTTC. Its translation is CASSWGTGGDYGYTF.

The chain couples TRBV28 to TRBJ1-5; no clear D gene. The CDR3 extends over 16 amino acids. CDR1 and CDR2 (germline): MDHEN, SYDVKM. The V end lost 6 bases, the J end lost 3 bases, and 18 bases lay between the germline ends. Here the CDR3 DNA reads TGTGCCAGCAGACAGATAGTCGGTGGGGACAATCAGCCCCAGCATTTT. Amino acids: CASRQIVGGDNQPQHF.

This clonotype was found many times. J is TRBJ1-6 and V is TRBV19; D gene unclear. The CDR3 loop spans 13 amino acids. Germline CDR1 LNHDA, CDR2 SQIVND (reference sequence). The germline V and J ends were trimmed by 7 bases and 10 bases, with 14 bases remaining between them. The CDR3 spells CASTPFRGSPLHF. The CDR3 DNA sequence: TGTGCCAGTACCCCATTTAGAGGATCACCCCTCCACTTT.

The V and J genes are TRBV6-5 and TRBJ2-7; unclear D gene. V was clipped by 0 bases and J by 3 bases, with 9 bases between them. The CDR3 length is 14 residues. Germline values: CDR1 MNHEY, CDR2 SVGAGI. The CDR3 spells CASSYSATYYEQYF. The CDR3 nucleotides are TGTGCCAGCAGTTACTCGGCGACTTACTACGAGCAGTACTTC.

In its sample, this clonotype was seen many times. The J gene is TRBJ2-5, the V gene TRBV28; 9 bases fit TRBD2. Germline CDR1 is MDHEN and CDR2 is SYDVKM. The CDR3 spans 16 residues. The V segment lost 4 bases and the J segment 1 base; nucleotides outside the gene matches: 7. CDR3 in DNA: TGTGCCAGCAGTTACGATGCGGGAGGGACCCAAGAGACCCAGTACTTC. Amino acid sequence: CASSYDAGGTQETQYF.

The chain has TRBV3-1 and TRBJ1-1; 7 bases are a match to TRBD1. CDR1 LGHDT and CDR2 YNNKEL come from the germline V gene (reference sequence). V shed 4 bases, J shed 4 bases, and the junction held 6 bases outside the gene matches. This CDR3 contains 14 residues. The CDR3 region is CASSRGQAFTEAFF. As DNA, the CDR3 is TGTGCCAGCAGCCGAGGACAGGCCTTCACTGAAGCTTTCTTT.